This T cell receptor beta chain is from a study of T-cell memory formation after mild COVID-19. Study-wide context: TCR clusters largely stayed donor specific. Overall study results and limits: Prior to infection, memory already included some responding clones, suggesting cross-reactive memory joined. Later expanders leaned CD4+, whereas clones that contracted between day 15 and 85 were balanced CD4/CD8. Confirmation was lacking for SARS-CoV-2 specificity of second-wave clones that peaked on day 37.

Germline CDR1 LGHNA, CDR2 YNFKEQ. V dropped 0 bases and J dropped 0 bases, with 8 bases sitting between them. CDR3 size: 16 residues. Comments on this clonotype: Its antigen remains unknown.

TCRdb reanalysed the 5' RACE reads using MiXCR and keeps one entry per CDR3 protein. The data contain hundreds of thousands of distinct CDR3 sequences, around a sixth of them singletons. The V gene is TRBV4-2, the J gene TRBJ1-4; maybe TRBD1 (5 bases). The sequenced material came from PBMCs or a T cell subset sorted from them (not recorded which). The clonotype was recovered from a man aged 18 to 30 who had mild COVID-19 (a few samples of this study predate the infection). Cell type and time point are not known. The CDR3 spells CASSQDMTATNEKLFF. The CDR3 nucleotides are TGTGCCAGCAGCCAAGATATGACAGCAACTAATGAAAAACTGTTTTTT.